This T cell receptor (beta chain) was profiled in a study of CD8+CD57+ T cells in acquired aplastic anemia. The overall study: Mean DNA quantity obtained from sorted CD4+ and CD8+ cells was about 3.2 ug.

The CDR3 length is 17 residues. Germline values: CDR1 SGHRS, CDR2 YFSETQ. V was trimmed by 3 bases and J by 3 bases, leaving 19 bases between them. Study-level findings and limits: Patients had around 30 CD8+ CDR3 sequences in common with controls (the shared set). The study found no significant CD8+ Simpson's diversity difference between patients and controls.

A word on this clonotype: Its specificity is unknown.

Genomic DNA, the template, was used for profiling of the TCR beta VDJ and CDR3. Via MiXCR, TCRdb re-called the reads, giving one row per CDR3 protein. The sample has some 220,000 distinct CDR3 sequences, roughly 35% seen once; the top ten hold 0.9% to 1.2%. This chain joins TRBV5-1 and TRBJ1-5, with a tentative D call TRBD1 (5 bases). The specimen was sorted CD4+, CD8+, or CD8+CD57+ T cells (not recorded which) from PBMCs. The source is a human donor in good health, serving as a control. CDR3 loop: CASSSGPLGRNNQPQHF. The CDR3 DNA follows: TGCGCCAGCAGCTCGGGGCCCCTGGGACGGAACAATCAGCCCCAGCATTTT.